The sequence of this T cell receptor (beta chain) was determined in a study of T cell responses to AZD1222 COVID-19 vaccine. Notes on the study in general: Donors were largely white British and mainly female; clonal diversity was possibly underestimated.

V shed 3 bases and J 4 bases; nucleotides not matched to a gene: 4. The germline V gene has CDR1 SGHRS and CDR2 YFSETQ. CDR3 length: 17 residues. This clone was counted a single time. No antigen is known for it. TCRdb keeps only in-frame clones here, not all; method: immunoSEQ multiplex PCR. The table includes roughly 96,000 clones, roughly 90% detected once. Analyses pooled second doses at about 4 or about 12 weeks. The TCR originated in an adult who received the AZD1222 COVID-19 vaccine. The chain employs TRBV5-1 and TRBJ2-2, with 15 bases that match TRBD2. The sequencing used peripheral blood, collected 28 days after the second AZD1222 dose. CDR3 in amino acids: CASSSGLAGGPTGELFF. Written as DNA, the CDR3 is TGCGCCAGCAGCTCCGGACTAGCGGGAGGGCCCACCGGGGAGCTGTTTTTT.